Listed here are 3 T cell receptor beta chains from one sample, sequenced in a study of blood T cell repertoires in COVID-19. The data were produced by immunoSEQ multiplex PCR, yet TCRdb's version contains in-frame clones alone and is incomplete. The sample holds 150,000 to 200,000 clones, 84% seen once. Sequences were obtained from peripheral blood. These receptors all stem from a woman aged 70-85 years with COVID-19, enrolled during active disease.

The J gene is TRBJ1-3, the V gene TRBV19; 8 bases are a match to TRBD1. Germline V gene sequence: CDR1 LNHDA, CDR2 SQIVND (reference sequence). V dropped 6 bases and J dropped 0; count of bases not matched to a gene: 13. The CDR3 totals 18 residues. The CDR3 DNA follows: TGTGCCAGTAGCCTGTACACCGGGACAGGAGACTCTGGAAACACCATATATTTT. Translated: CASSLYTGTGDSGNTIYF.

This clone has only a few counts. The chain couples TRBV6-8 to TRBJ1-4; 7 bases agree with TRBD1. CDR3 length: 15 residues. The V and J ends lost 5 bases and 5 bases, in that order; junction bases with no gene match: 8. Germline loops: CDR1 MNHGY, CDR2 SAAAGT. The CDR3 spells CASSLAGTENEKLFF. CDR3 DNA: TGTGCCAGCAGTCTTGCCGGGACAGAGAATGAAAAACTGTTTTTT.

CDR3 sequence (DNA): TGCAGCGTTCAACAGGGCCTTCCTAATGAAAAACTGTTTTTT. Translated: CSVQQGLPNEKLFF. The chain uses TRBV29-1 and TRBJ1-4; tentative D call: TRBD1 (6 bases). The CDR3 is 14 amino acids. CDR1 and CDR2 from the germline V gene are SQVTM and ANQGSEA. Trimming removed 5 bases from V and 3 bases from J, with 13 bases in between.